The table lists the clone carrying this TCR beta chain with a count of one. Original data processing: Reference gene primers were amplified, and this amplification served to estimate nucleated cell counts. Profiled with immunoSEQ multiplex PCR; TCRdb holds only in-frame clones, not every one. V and J calls and clone size follow that table, whereas D and trimming were derived from the DNA. Seen here are 160,000 or so clones, about 89% observed once, and the top ten hold approximately 3%. The data originate from a study of blood T cell repertoires in COVID-19. Overall study context: The samples span acute and convalescent COVID-19 from the United States, Italy and Spain. Sample material is recorded as cDNA or gDNA derived from T cells, B-cell-depleted T cells, or PBMCs.

V lost 5 bases to trimming and J lost 0 bases, with 12 bases between them. The CDR3 is made up of 15 amino acids. Per germline, CDR1 MNHEY and CDR2 SVGAGI. Material: peripheral blood. This sequence was found in a man aged 55 to 70 with acute or convalescent COVID-19. The chain is built from TRBV6-5 and TRBJ2-3; D is ambiguous. The CDR3 DNA reads as TGTGCCAGCAGTATGACAAGAACTAGCACAGATACGCAGTATTTT. It encodes CASSMTRTSTDTQYF.